The entry below gives a single TCR beta chain sequence along with its context. The sample is drawn from a study of blood T cell repertoires in COVID-19. This CDR3 spans 18 amino acids. Trimming pared 1 base from V and 2 bases from J, leaving 19 bases between. The germline gives CDR1 SGHTS, CDR2 YDEGEE. Source study methods: Estimation of nucleated cell counts relied on the amplification of reference gene primers. The table came from immunoSEQ multiplex PCR; TCRdb's copy has only in-frame clones and leaves some out. The DNA gave D and trimming, while V, J and clone size come from that table. In the table there are 150,000 to 200,000 clones, roughly 84% of which are singletons.

The chain links TRBV5-8 to TRBJ1-5; D gene unclear. Material for sequencing was peripheral blood. The receptor was isolated from a woman aged 80 or older with active or convalescent COVID-19. The CDR3 region is CASSLSNRGGWGNQPQHF. As DNA, the CDR3 is TGTGCCAGCAGCTTGAGTAATCGAGGAGGGTGGGGCAATCAGCCCCAGCATTTT.